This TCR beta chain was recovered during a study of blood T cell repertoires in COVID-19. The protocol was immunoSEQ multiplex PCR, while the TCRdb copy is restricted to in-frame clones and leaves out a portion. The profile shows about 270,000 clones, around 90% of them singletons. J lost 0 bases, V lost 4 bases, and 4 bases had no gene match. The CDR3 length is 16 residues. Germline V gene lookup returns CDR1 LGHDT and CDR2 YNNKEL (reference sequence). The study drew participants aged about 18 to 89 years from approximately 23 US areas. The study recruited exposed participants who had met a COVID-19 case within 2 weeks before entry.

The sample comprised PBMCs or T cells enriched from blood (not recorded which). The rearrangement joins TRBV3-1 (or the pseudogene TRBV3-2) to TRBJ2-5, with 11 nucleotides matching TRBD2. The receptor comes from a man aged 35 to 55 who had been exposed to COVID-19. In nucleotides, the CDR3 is TGTGCCAGCAGCCGGACTAGCGGGTTTAACCAAGAGACCCAGTACTTC. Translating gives CASSRTSGFNQETQYF.